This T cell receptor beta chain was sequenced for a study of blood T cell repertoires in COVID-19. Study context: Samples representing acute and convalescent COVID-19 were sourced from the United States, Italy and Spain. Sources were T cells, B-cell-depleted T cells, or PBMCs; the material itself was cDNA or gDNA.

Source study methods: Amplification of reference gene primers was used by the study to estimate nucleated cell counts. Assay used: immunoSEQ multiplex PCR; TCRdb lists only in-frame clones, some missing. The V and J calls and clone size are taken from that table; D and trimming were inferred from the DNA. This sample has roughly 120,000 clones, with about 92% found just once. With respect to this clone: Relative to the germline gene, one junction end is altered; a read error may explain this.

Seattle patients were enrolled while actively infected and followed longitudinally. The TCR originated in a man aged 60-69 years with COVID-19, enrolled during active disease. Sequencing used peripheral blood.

The CDR3 loop is CAGRDRAEQYF. The CDR3 DNA follows: TGTGCCGGCAGGGACAGGGCCGAGCAGTACTTC. V and J are TRBV2 and TRBJ2-7, with 9 positions matching TRBD1. Looked up from germline, CDR1 is SNHLY and CDR2 is FYNNEI. The length of the CDR3 is 11 residues.